The clone carrying this T cell receptor (beta chain) has a handful of counts. Its matching antigen is unknown. V lost 7 bases, J lost 2 bases, and 5 bases stayed unmatched. The length of the CDR3 is 13 residues. Per germline, CDR1 SQVTM and CDR2 ANQGSEA. The data were taken from a study of CD8 T cells in ankylosing spondylitis. Notes on the study in general: Peripheral blood held disease-linked clones only at relatively low frequency, and these were CD8+. In synovial fluid and blood from reactive arthritis, some motif variants were previously reported. Disease-linked clones were reportedly significantly enriched in matched ankylosing spondylitis synovial fluid.

Using its own MiXCR run on the 5' RACE reads, TCRdb lists one record per CDR3 protein. The sample records just over 350,000 distinct CDR3 sequences, roughly 20% being singletons. This chain links TRBV29-1 with TRBJ2-3, with 8 nucleotides matching TRBD2. This receptor was identified in a male donor with ankylosing spondylitis or in good health (not recorded which). Sequenced input: blood, either unsorted or a sorted T cell fraction (not recorded which). The CDR3 protein is CSARGGLTDTQYF. The CDR3 DNA is TGCAGCGCCCGCGGGGGGCTCACAGATACGCAGTATTTT.